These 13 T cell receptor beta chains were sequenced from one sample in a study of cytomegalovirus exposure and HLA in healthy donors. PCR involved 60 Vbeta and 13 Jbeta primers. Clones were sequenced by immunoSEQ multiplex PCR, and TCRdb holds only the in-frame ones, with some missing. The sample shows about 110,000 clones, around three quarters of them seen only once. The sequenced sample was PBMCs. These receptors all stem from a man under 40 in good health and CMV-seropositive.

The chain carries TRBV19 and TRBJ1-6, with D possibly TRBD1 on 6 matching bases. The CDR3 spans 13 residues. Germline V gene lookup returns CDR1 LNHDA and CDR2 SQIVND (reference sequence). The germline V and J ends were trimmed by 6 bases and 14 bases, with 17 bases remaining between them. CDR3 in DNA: TGTGCCAGTAGCACGGACAGAGCTCTGGCCCTCCACTTT. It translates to CASSTDRALALHF.

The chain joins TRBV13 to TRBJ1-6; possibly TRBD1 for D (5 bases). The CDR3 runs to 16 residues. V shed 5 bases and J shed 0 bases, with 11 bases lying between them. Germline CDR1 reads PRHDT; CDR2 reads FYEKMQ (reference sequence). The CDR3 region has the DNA TGTGCCAGCAGCGGGGGGATCAGCTCCTATAATTCACCCCTCCACTTT. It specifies CASSGGISSYNSPLHF.

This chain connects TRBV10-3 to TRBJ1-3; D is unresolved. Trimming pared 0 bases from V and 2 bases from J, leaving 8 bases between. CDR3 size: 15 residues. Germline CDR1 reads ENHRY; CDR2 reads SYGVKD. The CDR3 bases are TGTGCCATCAGTGAGTCGAAGACACCTGGAAACACCATATATTTT. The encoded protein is CAISESKTPGNTIYF.

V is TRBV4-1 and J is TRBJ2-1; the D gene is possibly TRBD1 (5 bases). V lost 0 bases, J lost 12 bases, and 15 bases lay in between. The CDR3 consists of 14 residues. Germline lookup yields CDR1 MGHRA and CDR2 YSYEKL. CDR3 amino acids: CASSQDQGWVVQFF. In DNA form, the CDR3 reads TGCGCCAGCAGCCAAGACCAGGGTTGGGTGGTGCAGTTCTTC.

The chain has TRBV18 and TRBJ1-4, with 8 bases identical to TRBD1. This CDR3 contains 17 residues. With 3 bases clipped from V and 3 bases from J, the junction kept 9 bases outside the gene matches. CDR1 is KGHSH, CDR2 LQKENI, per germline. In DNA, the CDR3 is TGTGCCAGCTCACCTCGGACAGGGAAAGTAGCTAATGAAAAACTGTTTTTT. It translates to CASSPRTGKVANEKLFF.

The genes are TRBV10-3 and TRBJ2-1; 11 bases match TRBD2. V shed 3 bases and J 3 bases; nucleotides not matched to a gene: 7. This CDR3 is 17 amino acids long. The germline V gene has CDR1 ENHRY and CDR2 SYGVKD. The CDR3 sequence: CAISDDTGTSGYNEQFF. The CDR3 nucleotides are TGTGCCATCAGTGACGACACCGGGACTAGCGGCTACAATGAGCAGTTCTTC.

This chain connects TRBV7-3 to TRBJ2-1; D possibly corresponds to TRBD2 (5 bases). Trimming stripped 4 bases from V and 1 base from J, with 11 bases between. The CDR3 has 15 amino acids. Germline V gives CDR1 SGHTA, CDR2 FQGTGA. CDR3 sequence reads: CASSSVAKSYNEQFF. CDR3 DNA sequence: TGTGCCAGCAGCTCCGTAGCGAAATCCTACAATGAGCAGTTCTTC. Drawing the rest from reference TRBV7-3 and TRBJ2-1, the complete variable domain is GAGVSQTPSNKVTEKGKYVELRCDPISGHTALYWYRQSLGQGPEFLIYFQGTGAADDSGLPNDRFFAVRPEGSVSTLKIQRTERGDSAVYLCASSSVAKSYNEQFFGPGTRLTVL.

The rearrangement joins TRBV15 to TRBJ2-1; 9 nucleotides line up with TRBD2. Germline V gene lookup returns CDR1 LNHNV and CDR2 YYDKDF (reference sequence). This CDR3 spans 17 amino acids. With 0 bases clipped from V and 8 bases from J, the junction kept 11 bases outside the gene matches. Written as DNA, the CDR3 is TGTGCCACCAGCAGAGATTATCTGGCGGGGGGGCGAGATGAGCAGTTCTTC. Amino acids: CATSRDYLAGGRDEQFF.

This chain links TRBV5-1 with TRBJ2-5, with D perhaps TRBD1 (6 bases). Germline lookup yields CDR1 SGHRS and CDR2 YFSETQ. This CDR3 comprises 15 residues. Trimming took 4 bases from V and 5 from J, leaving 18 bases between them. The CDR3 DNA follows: TGCGCCAGCAGCCAGGTAAACAGGGCCGGCGAGACCCAGTACTTC. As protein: CASSQVNRAGETQYF.

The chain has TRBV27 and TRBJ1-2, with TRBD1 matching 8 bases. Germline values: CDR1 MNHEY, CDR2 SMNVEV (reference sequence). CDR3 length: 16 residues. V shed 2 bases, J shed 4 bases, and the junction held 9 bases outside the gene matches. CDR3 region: CASSLRSGGVGYGYTF. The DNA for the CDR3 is TGTGCCAGCAGTTTACGATCAGGGGGCGTTGGCTATGGCTACACCTTC.

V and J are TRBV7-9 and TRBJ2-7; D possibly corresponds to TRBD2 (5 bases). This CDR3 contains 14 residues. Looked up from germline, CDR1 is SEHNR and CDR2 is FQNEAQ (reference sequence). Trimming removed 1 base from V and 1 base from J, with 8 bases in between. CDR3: CASSLGTLSYEQYF. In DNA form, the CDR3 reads TGTGCCAGCAGCTTAGGGACTCTATCCTACGAGCAGTACTTC.

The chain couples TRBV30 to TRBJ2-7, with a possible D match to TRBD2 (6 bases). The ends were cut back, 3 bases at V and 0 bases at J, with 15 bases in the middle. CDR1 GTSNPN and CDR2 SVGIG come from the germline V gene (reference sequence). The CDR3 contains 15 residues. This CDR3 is CAWSTGTDSSYEQYF. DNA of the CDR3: TGTGCCTGGAGCACCGGGACTGACAGCTCCTACGAGCAGTACTTC.

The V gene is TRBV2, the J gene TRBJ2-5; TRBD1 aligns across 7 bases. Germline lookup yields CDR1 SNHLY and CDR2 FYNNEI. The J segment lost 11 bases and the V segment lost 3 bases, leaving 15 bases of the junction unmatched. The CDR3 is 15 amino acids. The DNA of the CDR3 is TGTGCCAGCAGTGAGCGGACAGGTCCCTCTACGAGGCAGTACTTC. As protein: CASSERTGPSTRQYF. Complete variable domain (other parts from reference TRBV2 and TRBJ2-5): EPEVTQTPSHQVTQMGQEVILRCVPISNHLYFYWYRQILGQKVEFLVSFYNNEISEKSEIFDDQFSVERPDGSNFTLKIRSTKLEDSAMYFCASSERTGPSTRQYFGPGTRLLVL.